This T cell receptor beta chain was sequenced in a study of blood T cell repertoires in COVID-19 (dated by TCRdb to about 2020). The study in broad terms: The collaborator samples originated in the United States, Italy and Spain and spanned the acute and convalescent phases of COVID-19. Samples came from the ongoing ImmuneRACE study (first 160 participants) plus 1,254 subjects from 6 global collaborators. The sample metadata nearly always contained a de-identified subject ID, COVID-19 status, age in years and sex. The repertoires were released in a freely available public database intended as a resource for research on the immune response to SARS-CoV-2. Deeply sampled blood TCRbeta repertoires from subjects exposed to, actively infected with, or recovered from COVID-19 were included in the dataset. Where available, HLA class I and class II types were obtained from metadata supplied by the sample provider rather than from assay-based typing. The prospective study material was composed of cDNA or gDNA derived from T cells, B-cell-depleted T cells, or PBMCs.

Concerning this clone: The antigen it binds to is not known. Base qualities are missing; no much larger clone stands one base away.

From cysteine to phenylalanine, the CDR3 is 16 amino acids long. Of all the DNA, just the CDR3 is kept, 48 bases in frame from base 1. From V the trimming removes 7 bases and from J it removes 4 bases, while the gene matches leave 11 bases of the junction unaccounted for. The germline V gene supplies CDR1 MDHEN and CDR2 SYDVKM. TCRbeta CDR3 regions were amplified from genomic DNA using the immunoSEQ Assay, a bias-controlled multiplex PCR. The original pipeline was this. Within the assay, amplification of reference gene primers was used to estimate how many nucleated cells each sample contained. Sequence reads were collapsed and filtered to measure the absolute abundance of every unique TCRbeta CDR3 rearrangement. For each sample, productive Simpson clonality was calculated as the square root of Simpson's diversity index over productive rearrangements. TCRdb mirrors the immuneACCESS table, restricted to in-frame sequences. Some clones are absent from its copies; in checked studies, under half trace to an unresolved V gene, and the reason for the others is unknown. The DNA gave D and trimming, while V, J and clone size come from that table. The sample data list 250,000 to 300,000 clones, and 89% of these were observed just once. The top ten hold approximately 12% of the sample.

Each collaborating institution followed its own protocols to collect whole blood in K2EDTA tubes. For TCRbeta analysis, collaborator samples were shipped as frozen whole blood, as isolated PBMCs, or as DNA extracted from either sample type. The investigation overall reported the following: The quantity of clinical and demographic metadata differed by source and by participant and was supplied without curation.

The chain is assembled from TRBV28 and TRBJ2-1, with 9 bases matching TRBD1. Input material: peripheral blood. The clonotype was recovered from a woman aged 60 to 75 with acute or convalescent COVID-19. The CDR3 loop reads CASNLGTGWSYNEQFF. The bases are TGTGCCAGCAACTTAGGGACAGGGTGGTCATACAATGAGCAGTTCTTC. This CDR3, with the reference TRBV28 and TRBJ2-1 proteins standing in past its ends, gives the full variable domain DVKVTQSSRYLVKRTGEKVFLECVQDMDHENMFWYRQDPGLGLRLIYFSYDVKMKEKGDIPEGYSVSREKKERFSLILESASTNQTSMYLCASNLGTGWSYNEQFFGPGTRLTVL.